These T cell receptor beta chains were read from a single sample in a study of blood T cells in healthy people across ages. Each CDR3 protein is one row after TCRdb ran MiXCR on the 5' RACE reads. The sample has approximately 780,000 distinct CDR3 sequences; roughly 25% are singletons. These data are also associated with another study on T cells of mothers and their children.

Sequencing input: blood. The receptors originated from a boy between 10 and 17 years old in good health. Both conserved end residues are part of each CDR3. The D gene is left open where the match is weak. For some rows the clone size is stated as once, few or many, or as a class when expanded; others skip it.

v_call,d_call,j_call,clone_size,cdr3_nt,cdr3_aa
TRBV30,-,TRBJ1-2,-,TGTGCCTGGAGTCCAAATATCGGTCCGTATGGCTACACCTTC,CAWSPNIGPYGYTF
TRBV11-1,-,TRBJ2-1,-,TGTGCCAGCAGCTTTAGCGCGACAGAAGGGTACAATGAGCAGTTCTTC,CASSFSATEGYNEQFF
TRBV12-5,TRBD1,TRBJ2-3,few,TGTGCTAGTGGTGGACAGGGCGGAACAGATACGCAGTATTTT,CASGGQGGTDTQYF
TRBV6-6,-,TRBJ1-3,few,TGTGCCAGCAGTTACCCTAAGGCTGGAAACACCATATATTTT,CASSYPKAGNTIYF
TRBV5-1,TRBD1,TRBJ2-3,-,TGCGCCAGCAGCTCGGGACAGGGTTTGACAGATACGCAGTATTTT,CASSSGQGLTDTQYF
TRBV27,-,TRBJ2-7,few,TGTGCCAGCAGTCGGGATAGCGGCTACGAGCAGTACTTC,CASSRDSGYEQYF
TRBV7-9,TRBD1,TRBJ1-2,few,TGTGCCAGCAGCTACGAGGACAGGGGAAACTATGGCTACACCTTC,CASSYEDRGNYGYTF
TRBV6-6,-,TRBJ2-7,few,TGTGCCAGCAGGGGTACCCACGAGCAGTACTTC,CASRGTHEQYF
TRBV7-2,TRBD2,TRBJ2-4,few,TGTGCCAGCAACCCTAGCGGGGGGGCAAGAAACATTCAGTACTTC,CASNPSGGARNIQYF
TRBV13,-,TRBJ2-1,many,TGTGCCAGCAGCTGGGGCAATGAGCAGTTCTTC,CASSWGNEQFF
TRBV4-2,TRBD1,TRBJ1-4,few,TGTGCCAGCAGCCTATTGGACAGGGGTGGAGGAAAACTGTTTTTT,CASSLLDRGGGKLFF
TRBV15,TRBD2,TRBJ2-7,few,TGTGCCACCAGCTCGCCGCGTACTAGCGGGCGGAGGTACGAGCAGTACTTC,CATSSPRTSGRRYEQYF
TRBV29-1,-,TRBJ2-7,-,TGCAGCGTTGCCGGGACACTCACCCGGGGTAGCGAGCAGTACTTC,CSVAGTLTRGSEQYF
TRBV5-1,TRBD2,TRBJ2-5,-,TGCGCCAGCAGCTTGGGGACTAGCGGGGGTTTCCAAGAGACCCAGTACTTC,CASSLGTSGGFQETQYF
TRBV24-1,-,TRBJ2-1,-,TGTGCCACCAGTGATTCCGGGGTAAGCAAGGACAATGAGCAGTTCTTC,CATSDSGVSKDNEQFF